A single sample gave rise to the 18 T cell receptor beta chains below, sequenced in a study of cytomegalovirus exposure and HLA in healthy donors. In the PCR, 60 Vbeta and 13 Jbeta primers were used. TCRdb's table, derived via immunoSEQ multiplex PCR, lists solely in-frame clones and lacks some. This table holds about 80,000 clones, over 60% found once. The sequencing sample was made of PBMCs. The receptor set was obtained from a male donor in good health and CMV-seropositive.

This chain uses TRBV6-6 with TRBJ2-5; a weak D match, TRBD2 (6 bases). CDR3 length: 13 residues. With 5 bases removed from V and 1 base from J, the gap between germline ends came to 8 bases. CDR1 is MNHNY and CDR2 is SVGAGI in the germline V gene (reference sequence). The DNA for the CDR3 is TGTGCCAGCAGTGCGGGGTCCCAAGAGACCCAGTACTTC. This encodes CASSAGSQETQYF.

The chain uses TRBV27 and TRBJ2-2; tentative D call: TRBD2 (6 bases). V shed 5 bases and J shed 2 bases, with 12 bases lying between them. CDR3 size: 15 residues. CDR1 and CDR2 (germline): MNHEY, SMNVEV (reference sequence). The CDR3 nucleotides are TGTGCCAGCAGTCGGCTAGCGTTTAACACCGGGGAGCTGTTTTTT. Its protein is CASSRLAFNTGELFF.

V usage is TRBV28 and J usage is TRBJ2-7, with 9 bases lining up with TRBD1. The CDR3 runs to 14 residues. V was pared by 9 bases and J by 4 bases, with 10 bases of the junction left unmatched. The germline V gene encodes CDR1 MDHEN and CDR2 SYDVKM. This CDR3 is CASRGTGSLYEQYF. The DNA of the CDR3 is TGTGCCAGTCGTGGGACAGGGAGTTTATACGAGCAGTACTTC.

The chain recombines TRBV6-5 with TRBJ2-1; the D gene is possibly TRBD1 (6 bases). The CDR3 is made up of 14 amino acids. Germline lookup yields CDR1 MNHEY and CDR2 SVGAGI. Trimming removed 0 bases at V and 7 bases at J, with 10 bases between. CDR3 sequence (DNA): TGTGCCAGCAGTTACTCGGACAGCAAAAATGAGCAGTTCTTC. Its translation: CASSYSDSKNEQFF.

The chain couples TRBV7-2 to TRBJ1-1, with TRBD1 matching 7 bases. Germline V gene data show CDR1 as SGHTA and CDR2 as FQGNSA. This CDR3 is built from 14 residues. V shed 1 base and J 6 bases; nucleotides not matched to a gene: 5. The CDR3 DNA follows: TGTGCCAGCAGCTTAGACAGGGGAGTAGCTGAAGCTTTCTTT. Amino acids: CASSLDRGVAEAFF.

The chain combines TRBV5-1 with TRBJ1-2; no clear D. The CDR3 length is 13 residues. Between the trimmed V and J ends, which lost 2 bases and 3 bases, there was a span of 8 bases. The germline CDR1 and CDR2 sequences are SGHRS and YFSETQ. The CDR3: CASSFSGDYGYTF. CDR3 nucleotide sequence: TGCGCCAGCAGCTTTTCCGGGGACTATGGCTACACCTTC.

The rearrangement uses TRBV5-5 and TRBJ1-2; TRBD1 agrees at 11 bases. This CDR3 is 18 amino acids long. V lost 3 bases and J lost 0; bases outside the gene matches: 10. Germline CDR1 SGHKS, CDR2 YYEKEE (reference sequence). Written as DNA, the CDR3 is TGTGCCAGCAGCTCACCCGAATCGGGACAGGGGGCTAACTATGGCTACACCTTC. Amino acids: CASSSPESGQGANYGYTF.

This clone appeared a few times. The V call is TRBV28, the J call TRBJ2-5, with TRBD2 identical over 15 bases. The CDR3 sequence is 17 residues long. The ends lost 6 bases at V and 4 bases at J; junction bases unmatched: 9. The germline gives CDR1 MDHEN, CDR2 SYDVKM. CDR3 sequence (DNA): TGTGCCAGCAGCCGGGGACTAGCGGGAGGAACGAGAGAGACCCAGTACTTC. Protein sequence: CASSRGLAGGTRETQYF. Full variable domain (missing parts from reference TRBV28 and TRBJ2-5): DVKVTQSSRYLVKRTGEKVFLECVQDMDHENMFWYRQDPGLGLRLIYFSYDVKMKEKGDIPEGYSVSREKKERFSLILESASTNQTSMYLCASSRGLAGGTRETQYFGPGTRLLVL.

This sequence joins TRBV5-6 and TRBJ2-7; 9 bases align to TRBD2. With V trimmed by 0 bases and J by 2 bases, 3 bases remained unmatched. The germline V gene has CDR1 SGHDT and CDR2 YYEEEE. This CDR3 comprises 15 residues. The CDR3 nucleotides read TGTGCCAGCAGCTTGGAGCGGGGGGCCCCCTACGAGCAGTACTTC. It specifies CASSLERGAPYEQYF.

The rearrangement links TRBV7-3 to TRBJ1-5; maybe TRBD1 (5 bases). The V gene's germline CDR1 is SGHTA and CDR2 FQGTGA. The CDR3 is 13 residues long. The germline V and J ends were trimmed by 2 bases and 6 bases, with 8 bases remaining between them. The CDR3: CASSLDRTQPQHF. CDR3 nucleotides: TGTGCCAGCAGCTTAGACAGAACTCAGCCCCAGCATTTT.

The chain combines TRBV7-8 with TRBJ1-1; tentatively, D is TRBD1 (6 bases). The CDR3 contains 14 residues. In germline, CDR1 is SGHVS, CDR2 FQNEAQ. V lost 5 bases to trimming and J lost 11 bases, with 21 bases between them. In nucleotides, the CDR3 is TGTGCCAGCAGCGTCCGGACGGGGGAGGGGGGCGCTTTCTTT. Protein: CASSVRTGEGGAFF. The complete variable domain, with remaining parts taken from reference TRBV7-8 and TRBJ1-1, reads GAGVSQSPRYKVAKRGQDVALRCDPISGHVSLFWYQQALGQGPEFLTYFQNEAQLDKSGLPSDRFFAERPEGSVSTLKIQRTQQEDSAVYLCASSVRTGEGGAFFGQGTRLTVV.

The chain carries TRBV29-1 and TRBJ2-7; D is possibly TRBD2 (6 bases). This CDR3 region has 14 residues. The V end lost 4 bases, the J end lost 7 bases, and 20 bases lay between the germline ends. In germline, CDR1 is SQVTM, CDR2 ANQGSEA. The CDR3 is CSVVRTGGVGEQYF. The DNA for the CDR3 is TGCAGCGTTGTACGAACAGGAGGGGTGGGGGAGCAGTACTTC.

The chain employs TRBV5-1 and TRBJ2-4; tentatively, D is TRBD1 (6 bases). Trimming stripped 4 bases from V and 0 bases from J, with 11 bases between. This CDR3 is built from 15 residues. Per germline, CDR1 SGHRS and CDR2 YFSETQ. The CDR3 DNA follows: TGCGCCAGCAGCCCAGGACAGCTAGCCAAAAACATTCAGTACTTC. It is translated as CASSPGQLAKNIQYF.

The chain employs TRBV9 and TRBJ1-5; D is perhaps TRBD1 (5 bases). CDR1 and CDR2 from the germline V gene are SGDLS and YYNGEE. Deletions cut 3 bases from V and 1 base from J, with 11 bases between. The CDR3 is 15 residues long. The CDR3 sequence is CASSEGSGSNQPQHF. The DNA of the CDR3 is TGTGCCAGCAGCGAGGGGTCCGGGAGCAATCAGCCCCAGCATTTT.

CDR3 sequence (DNA): TGTGCCAGCAGTGAAGTCCTTACGGGGAGCTCCTACAATGAGCAGTTCTTC. This codes for CASSEVLTGSSYNEQFF. The chain combines TRBV6-1 with TRBJ2-1; possible D gene TRBD2, 5 bases. Germline CDR1 MNHNS, CDR2 SASEGT. This CDR3 contains 17 residues. V was trimmed by 1 base and J by 0 bases, leaving 13 bases between them.

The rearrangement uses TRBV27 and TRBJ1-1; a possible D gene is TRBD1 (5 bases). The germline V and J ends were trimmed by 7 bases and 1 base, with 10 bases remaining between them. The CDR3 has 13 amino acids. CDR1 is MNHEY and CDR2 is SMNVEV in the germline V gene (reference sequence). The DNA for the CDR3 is TGTGCCAGCACTAGGCAGGGGAACACTGAAGCTTTCTTT. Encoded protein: CASTRQGNTEAFF.

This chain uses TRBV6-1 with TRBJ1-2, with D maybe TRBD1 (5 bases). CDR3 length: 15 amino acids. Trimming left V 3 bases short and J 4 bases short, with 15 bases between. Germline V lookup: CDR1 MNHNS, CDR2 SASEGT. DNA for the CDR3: TGTGCCAGCAGTGATCTGACAGTGGGGGGCTATGGCTACACCTTC. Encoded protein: CASSDLTVGGYGYTF.

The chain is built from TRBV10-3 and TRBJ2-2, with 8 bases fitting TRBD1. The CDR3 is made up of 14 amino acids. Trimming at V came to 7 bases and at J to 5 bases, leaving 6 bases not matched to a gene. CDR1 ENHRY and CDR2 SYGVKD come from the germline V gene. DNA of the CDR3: TGTGCCATCAACGGACAGGGCAGGACCGGGGAGCTGTTTTTT. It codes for CAINGQGRTGELFF.